The next 17 T cell receptor beta chains were all read from a single sample in a study of shared clonotypes between healthy human individuals. Using immunoSEQ multiplex PCR, the repertoire was profiled, and TCRdb retains in-frame clones only, with some absent. The data show around 750,000 clones, with roughly 70% seen just once and approximately 1.8% held by the top ten. Sequencing was performed on memory CD4+ T cells sorted from blood. The subset was: CD45RA-negative fraction. Source of these receptors: a woman in her twenties or thirties in good health.

This chain joins TRBV11-2 and TRBJ2-1, with D perhaps TRBD2 (6 bases). CDR1 is SGHAT, CDR2 FQNNGV, per germline. The CDR3 is 12 residues long. V was cut by 1 base and J by 10 bases, with 8 bases left in between. The CDR3 DNA is TGTGCCAGCAGCTTAGTACGGGAGGAGCAGTTCTTC. Translated, it gives CASSLVREEQFF.

V and J are TRBV10-2 and TRBJ2-3; D unclear. Germline values: CDR1 WSHSY, CDR2 SAAADI. The ends were cut back, 5 bases at V and 6 bases at J, with 9 bases in the middle. The CDR3 sequence is 12 residues long. In nucleotides, the CDR3 is TGCGCCAGCAGTCCAGGATATGATACGCAGTATTTT. Translating it yields CASSPGYDTQYF.

Only a few counts were recorded for this clone. V usage is TRBV15 and J usage is TRBJ1-5; the D gene is possibly TRBD1 (5 bases). Germline V lookup: CDR1 LNHNV, CDR2 YYDKDF (reference sequence). The CDR3 runs 14 residues. V lost 0 bases and J lost 5, with 8 bases in between. CDR3 nucleotide sequence: TGTGCCACCAGCAGAGACGGGGCGGATCAGCCCCAGCATTTT. It codes for CATSRDGADQPQHF. Full variable domain (missing parts from reference TRBV15 and TRBJ1-5): DAMVIQNPRYQVTQFGKPVTLSCSQTLNHNVMYWYQQKSSQAPKLLFHYYDKDFNNEADTPDNFQSRRPNTSFCFLDIRSPGLGDTAMYLCATSRDGADQPQHFGDGTRLSIL.

This chain links TRBV2 with TRBJ1-5, with unresolved D. The CDR3 contains 14 residues. V lost 4 bases and J lost 0, with 7 bases in between. Germline V gene sequence: CDR1 SNHLY, CDR2 FYNNEI. CDR3 residues: CASSAEHSNQPQHF. CDR3 nucleotide sequence: TGTGCCAGCAGTGCGGAACATAGCAATCAGCCCCAGCATTTT.

The chain couples TRBV4-1 to TRBJ1-4; no clear D gene. Germline V gives CDR1 MGHRA, CDR2 YSYEKL. The V and J ends lost 1 base and 7 bases respectively, with 7 bases between them. The CDR3 extends over 13 amino acids. CDR3 region: CASSQGVSEKLFF. For the CDR3, the DNA is TGCGCCAGCAGCCAAGGTGTAAGTGAAAAACTGTTTTTT.

This clone was observed once. The J gene is TRBJ2-5, the V gene TRBV5-6; a weak D match, TRBD2 (6 bases). V lost 3 bases and J lost 1, with 13 bases in between. CDR3 length: 15 amino acids. Germline loops: CDR1 SGHDT, CDR2 YYEEEE. The CDR3 sequence: CASSSASGLQETQYF. The CDR3 bases are TGTGCCAGCAGCTCAGCAAGCGGGCTCCAAGAGACCCAGTACTTC. Full variable domain (remainder filled in from reference TRBV5-6 and TRBJ2-5): DAGVTQSPTHLIKTRGQQVTLRCSPKSGHDTVSWYQQALGQGPQFIFQYYEEEERQRGNFPDRFSGHQFPNYSSELNVNALLLGDSALYLCASSSASGLQETQYFGPGTRLLVL.

This clone came up once. The chain is built from TRBV11-2 and TRBJ2-7; 10 positions match TRBD2. Germline trimming cut 5 bases from V and 1 base from J; bases unmatched to any gene: 2. This CDR3 comprises 14 residues. Germline loops: CDR1 SGHAT, CDR2 FQNNGV. The CDR3 protein is CASSIAGGSYEQYF. CDR3 sequence (DNA): TGTGCCAGCAGCATAGCGGGAGGATCCTACGAGCAGTACTTC.

This clone showed up just a few times. The CDR3 sequence is CASSLSSGGYNEQFF. The CDR3 bases are TGTGCCAGCAGCTTATCTAGCGGGGGCTACAATGAGCAGTTCTTC. The J gene is TRBJ2-1, the V gene TRBV5-4; 10 bases agree with TRBD2. This CDR3 contains 15 residues. Germline V lookup: CDR1 SGHNT, CDR2 YYREEE (reference sequence). Trimming cost V 2 bases and J 3 bases; bases outside gene matches: 2.

CDR3 residues: CASSLDRVRNQPQHF. For the CDR3, the DNA is TGTGCCAGCAGCCTGGACAGGGTGCGCAATCAGCCCCAGCATTTT. V usage is TRBV27 and J usage is TRBJ1-5, with 8 bases lining up with TRBD1. Germline CDR1 MNHEY, CDR2 SMNVEV (reference sequence). Losses at the gene ends were 6 bases for V and 2 bases for J; bases not matched to a gene: 6. This CDR3 has 15 residues.

This clone was seen only once. The J gene is TRBJ2-7, the V gene TRBV29-1; possible D gene TRBD1, 5 bases. There are 13 residues in the CDR3. Trimming took off 6 bases at V and 5 bases at J, with 17 bases between the two ends. CDR1 is SQVTM and CDR2 is ANQGSEA in the germline V gene. CDR3: CSVAERQTDEQYF. The CDR3 DNA is TGCAGCGTCGCCGAACGACAGACAGACGAGCAGTACTTC.

This clone was observed a handful of times. This CDR3 is also generated by other DNA sequences in the sample. The rearrangement uses TRBV29-1 and TRBJ1-5; no clear D gene. V lost 4 bases and J lost 4, with 8 bases in between. The CDR3 spans 12 residues. Germline V CDR1 and CDR2: SQVTM, ANQGSEA. The CDR3 sequence: CSVGGRNQPQHF. The CDR3 DNA sequence: TGCAGCGTTGGTGGGCGGAATCAGCCCCAGCATTTT.

A remark on this clone: Compared with germline, one end of the junction differs, possibly owing to a read error. The chain carries TRBV6-5 and TRBJ1-2, with TRBD1 identical over 8 bases. The germline V gene has CDR1 MNHEY and CDR2 SVGAGI. CDR3 length equals 11 residues. The CDR3 sequence: CASSYSGQAAF. CDR3 nucleotides: TGTGCCAGCAGTTACTCGGGACAGGCCGCCTTC.

This chain connects TRBV15 to TRBJ2-7, with TRBD2 matching over 7 bases. V dropped 6 bases and J dropped 3; count of bases not matched to a gene: 5. The germline CDR1 and CDR2 sequences are LNHNV and YYDKDF (reference sequence). There are 13 residues in the CDR3. The CDR3 region is CATSSSGNYEQYF. The CDR3 nucleotides are TGTGCCACCAGTTCTAGCGGTAACTACGAGCAGTACTTC.

The genes are TRBV19 and TRBJ2-6, with 9 nucleotides matching TRBD1. Germline CDR1 and CDR2: LNHDA and SQIVND (reference sequence). J lost 3 bases, V lost 6 bases, and 9 bases had no gene match. The length of the CDR3 is 17 residues. In DNA, the CDR3 is TGTGCCAGTAGAGTATCCGGGACAGGGAATGGGGCCAACGTCCTGACTTTC. Protein: CASRVSGTGNGANVLTF.

A few counts support this clone. The V call is TRBV5-1, the J call TRBJ2-2; 7 nucleotides line up with TRBD1. Germline V lookup: CDR1 SGHRS, CDR2 YFSETQ. V was clipped by 4 bases and J by 7 bases; unmatched bases: 7. CDR3 length: 14 amino acids. CDR3 protein: CASSRGQPGGELFF. CDR3 bases: TGCGCCAGCAGCCGGGGACAGCCAGGCGGGGAGCTGTTTTTT.

The CDR3 reads CASSPRTGTDLSTEAFF. CDR3 sequence (DNA): TGTGCCAGCAGCCCCCGGACAGGGACCGATCTAAGCACTGAAGCTTTCTTT. V gene TRBV11-2 combines with J gene TRBJ1-1; 8 bases are shared with TRBD1. Germline loops: CDR1 SGHAT, CDR2 FQNNGV. The CDR3 sequence is 17 residues long. J was trimmed by 4 bases and V by 5 bases; bases with no gene match: 15.

The gene calls are TRBV2 and TRBJ2-7; D possibly matches TRBD1 or TRBD2 (6 bases each). CDR1 SNHLY and CDR2 FYNNEI come from the germline V gene. This CDR3 comprises 14 residues. Trimming cost V 1 base and J 9 bases, with 16 bases left between them. Here the CDR3 DNA reads TGTGCCAGCAGTGAAGGGGATGGGGGGCAGCGGCAGTACTTC. Translated: CASSEGDGGQRQYF. The entire variable domain, with the rest obtained from reference TRBV2 and TRBJ2-7, is as follows: EPEVTQTPSHQVTQMGQEVILRCVPISNHLYFYWYRQILGQKVEFLVSFYNNEISEKSEIFDDQFSVERPDGSNFTLKIRSTKLEDSAMYFCASSEGDGGQRQYFGPGTRLTVT.